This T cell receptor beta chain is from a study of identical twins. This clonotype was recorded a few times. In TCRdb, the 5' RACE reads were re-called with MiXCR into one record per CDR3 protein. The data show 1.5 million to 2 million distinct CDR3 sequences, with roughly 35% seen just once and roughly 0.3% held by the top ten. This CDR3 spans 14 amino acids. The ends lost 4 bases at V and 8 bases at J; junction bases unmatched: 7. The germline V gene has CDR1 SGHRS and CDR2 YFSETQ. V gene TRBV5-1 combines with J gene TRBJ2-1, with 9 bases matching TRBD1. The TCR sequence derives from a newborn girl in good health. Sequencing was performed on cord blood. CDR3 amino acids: CASSGGQGVHEQFF. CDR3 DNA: TGCGCCAGCAGCGGGGGACAGGGTGTCCATGAGCAGTTCTTC.